These 25 T cell receptor beta chains originate from one sample sequenced in a study of shared clonotypes between healthy human individuals. Naive-designated CD8 cells lacked CD45RO, were positively enriched for CCR7, and omitted terminally differentiated effector memory CD45RA+ cells. The repertoire was sequenced with immunoSEQ multiplex PCR; TCRdb's copy has only in-frame clones and lacks some. The sample holds hundreds of thousands of clones, roughly 96% seen once. The sample comprised naive CD8+ T cells sorted from blood. Receptors originate from a young woman in good health.

This clone was seen only once. The chain recombines TRBV6-5 with TRBJ2-7; TRBD2 might be the D (5 bases). This CDR3 is 14 amino acids long. CDR1 and CDR2 (germline): MNHEY, SVGAGI. V gave up 2 bases and J gave up 3 bases, with 11 bases separating them. The chain's CDR3 is CASSYQSEGYEQYF. CDR3 coding DNA: TGTGCCAGCAGTTACCAGTCCGAGGGCTACGAGCAGTACTTC.

The chain uses TRBV7-8 and TRBJ1-5, with D unclear. Looked up from germline, CDR1 is SGHVS and CDR2 is FQNEAQ. V dropped 4 bases and J dropped 6 bases, with 7 bases sitting between them. The CDR3 length is 12 residues. DNA of the CDR3: TGTGCCAGCAGCTCGGGCGGTCAGCCCCAGCATTTT. As protein: CASSSGGQPQHF.

This clone came up once. The sample carries other DNA sequences with the same CDR3. This chain connects TRBV29-1 to TRBJ2-7; a weak D match, TRBD2 (6 bases). Looked up from germline, CDR1 is SQVTM and CDR2 is ANQGSEA. The CDR3 consists of 12 residues. Trimming left V 1 base short and J 4 bases short, with 8 bases between. CDR3 nucleotides: TGCAGCGTTGAAGGGACTACTTACGAGCAGTACTTC. Translation gives CSVEGTTYEQYF.

The chain joins TRBV6-5 to TRBJ1-1; the match to TRBD1 covers 7 bases. The germline V gene encodes CDR1 MNHEY and CDR2 SVGAGI. J lost 9 bases, V lost 0 bases, and 7 bases had no gene match. The CDR3 totals 14 residues. The CDR3 sequence: CASSYSIGGQKAFF. CDR3 in DNA: TGTGCCAGCAGTTACTCGATAGGGGGACAGAAAGCTTTCTTT.

The chain is built from TRBV15 and TRBJ1-1; TRBD1 is a possible D gene (5 bases). V lost 5 bases, J lost 1 base, and 11 bases lay in between. The CDR3 totals 14 residues. The germline V gene has CDR1 LNHNV and CDR2 YYDKDF (reference sequence). The CDR3 coding sequence is TGTGCCACCAGCGTGGGACGTCCGAACACTGAAGCTTTCTTT. It translates to CATSVGRPNTEAFF.

The V call is TRBV5-1, the J call TRBJ2-1; TRBD2 matches at 7 bases. The germline CDR1 and CDR2 sequences are SGHRS and YFSETQ. V lost 0 bases, J lost 10 bases, and 13 bases stayed unmatched. CDR3 length: 16 amino acids. CDR3 in DNA: TGCGCCAGCAGCTTGGAGATGGGGCGGGAGTCAGTCGAGCAGTTCTTC. Amino acids: CASSLEMGRESVEQFF.

The chain has TRBV28 and TRBJ1-3; 8 bases map to TRBD1. Germline lookup yields CDR1 MDHEN and CDR2 SYDVKM. J gave up 4 bases and V 2 bases, and 4 bases lay outside the gene matches. The CDR3 spans 15 residues. The CDR3 coding sequence is TGTGCCAGCAGTTTAGGACAGGGATCCGGAAACACCATATATTTT. This codes for CASSLGQGSGNTIYF. Complete variable domain (other parts from reference TRBV28 and TRBJ1-3): DVKVTQSSRYLVKRTGEKVFLECVQDMDHENMFWYRQDPGLGLRLIYFSYDVKMKEKGDIPEGYSVSREKKERFSLILESASTNQTSMYLCASSLGQGSGNTIYFGEGSWLTVV.

The chain uses TRBV5-4 and TRBJ1-6, with D unclear. The CDR3 extends over 13 amino acids. Germline values: CDR1 SGHNT, CDR2 YYREEE (reference sequence). With 4 bases removed from V and 9 bases from J, the gap between germline ends came to 11 bases. CDR3 residues: CASSPADGSPLHF. CDR3 nucleotides: TGTGCCAGCAGCCCCGCGGACGGTTCACCCCTCCACTTT.

J is TRBJ2-1 and V is TRBV29-1; D assignment may be TRBD1 or TRBD2 (5 bases each). CDR1 is SQVTM, CDR2 ANQGSEA, per germline. The CDR3 covers 13 residues. The V end lost 0 bases, the J end lost 7 bases, and 10 bases lay between the germline ends. DNA for the CDR3: TGCAGCGTTGAAGATACTTGGGGGAATGAGCAGTTCTTC. Translating gives CSVEDTWGNEQFF.

This chain connects TRBV19 to TRBJ1-6; D might be TRBD1 (5 bases). The germline CDR1 and CDR2 sequences are LNHDA and SQIVND (reference sequence). There are 15 residues in the CDR3. With 4 bases removed from V and 4 bases from J, the gap between germline ends came to 11 bases. CDR3 sequence (DNA): TGTGCCAGTAGTAGGGGAGACAGATATAATTCACCCCTCCACTTT. The encoded protein is CASSRGDRYNSPLHF.

The chain has TRBV9 and TRBJ2-3, with a weak D call TRBD2 (6 bases). The CDR3 spans 15 residues. Germline V lookup: CDR1 SGDLS, CDR2 YYNGEE. Trimming took off 0 bases at V and 2 bases at J, with 10 bases between the two ends. For the CDR3, the DNA is TGTGCCAGCAGCGTAGTTGGACTACACACAGATACGCAGTATTTT. Translating it yields CASSVVGLHTDTQYF.

V is TRBV28 and J is TRBJ2-7, with 7 positions matching TRBD1. The germline gives CDR1 MDHEN, CDR2 SYDVKM. V lost 7 bases to trimming and J lost 3 bases; unmatched junction nucleotides: 6. The CDR3 is made up of 13 amino acids. In DNA, the CDR3 is TGTGCCAGCACCCGGACAGGCGACTACGAGCAGTACTTC. As protein: CASTRTGDYEQYF.

CDR3 nucleotides: TGTGCCAGCAGCCCGGGACTAGCGGGGGGGCCGGGAAGCTTAGAGACCCAGTACTTC. This gives the protein CASSPGLAGGPGSLETQYF. The chain employs TRBV7-8 and TRBJ2-5; TRBD2 aligns across 16 bases. After removal of 5 bases from V and 4 bases from J, the junction contained 13 bases not matched to a gene. CDR1 is SGHVS, CDR2 FQNEAQ, per germline. CDR3 size: 19 residues.

The chain couples TRBV7-9 to TRBJ1-1; D is undetermined. The CDR3 spans 15 residues. V was pared by 1 base and J by 5 bases, with 14 bases between. The germline gives CDR1 SEHNR, CDR2 FQNEAQ (reference sequence). The CDR3 spells CASSLGGGPLTEAFF. In DNA, the CDR3 is TGTGCCAGCAGCTTAGGTGGAGGGCCCCTAACTGAAGCTTTCTTT.

The gene calls are TRBV5-8 and TRBJ1-5, with no clear D. The V gene lost 4 bases and the J gene lost 4 bases, with 12 bases spanning the gap. This CDR3 has 14 amino acids. Germline V gene sequence: CDR1 SGHTS, CDR2 YDEGEE. The CDR3: CASSPYSGNQPQHF. The CDR3 coding sequence is TGTGCCAGCAGCCCCTATTCGGGGAATCAGCCCCAGCATTTT. Complete variable domain (other parts from reference TRBV5-8 and TRBJ1-5): EAGVTQSPTHLIKTRGQQATLRCSPISGHTSVYWYQQALGLGLQFLLWYDEGEERNRGNFPPRFSGRQFPNYSSELNVNALELEDSALYLCASSPYSGNQPQHFGDGTRLSIL.

This chain connects TRBV19 to TRBJ2-7; tentatively, D is TRBD2 (5 bases). The CDR3 loop spans 14 amino acids. The ends were cut back, 0 bases at V and 5 bases at J, with 11 bases in the middle. Per germline, CDR1 LNHDA and CDR2 SQIVND (reference sequence). The CDR3 loop reads CASSIDGESHEQYF. CDR3 sequence (DNA): TGTGCCAGTAGTATAGATGGGGAGTCCCACGAGCAGTACTTC.

The chain recombines TRBV18 with TRBJ2-7, with TRBD1 matching 9 bases. The V gene end was trimmed by 2 bases and the J gene end by 3 bases; junction bases not matched to a gene: 8. This CDR3 is built from 16 residues. Looked up from germline, CDR1 is KGHSH and CDR2 is LQKENI. The CDR3 is CASSPSRDRVVYEQYF. CDR3 DNA: TGTGCCAGCTCACCAAGCCGGGACAGGGTAGTCTACGAGCAGTACTTC.

This clone was observed a single time. The J gene is TRBJ1-2, the V gene TRBV27; 7 nucleotides align to TRBD1. The V gene's germline CDR1 is MNHEY and CDR2 SMNVEV (reference sequence). The ends lost 4 bases at V and 6 bases at J; junction bases unmatched: 2. This CDR3 is 12 amino acids long. CDR3 in amino acids: CASSSTGDGYTF. CDR3 coding DNA: TGTGCCAGCAGTTCAACAGGGGATGGCTACACCTTC.

The chain has TRBV4-2 and TRBJ1-5, with D unclear. Germline V gives CDR1 LGHNA, CDR2 YNFKEQ. This CDR3 is built from 14 residues. The V end was cut by 0 bases, the J end by 3 bases, with 6 bases between. CDR3 DNA sequence: TGTGCCAGCAGCCAAGAACTCTACAATCAGCCCCAGCATTTT. It translates to CASSQELYNQPQHF.

The chain links TRBV6-1 to TRBJ2-7, with 8 bases aligning to TRBD1. Per the germline V gene, CDR1 is MNHNS and CDR2 is SASEGT. J lost 2 bases, V lost 8 bases, and 11 bases had no gene match. CDR3 size: 15 residues. CDR3 protein: CASLEGAGGPYEQYF. The CDR3, as DNA: TGTGCCAGCCTCGAGGGGGCAGGGGGCCCCTACGAGCAGTACTTC.

This clone was seen only once. V is TRBV29-1 and J is TRBJ2-7; D assignment may be TRBD1 or TRBD2 (7 bases each). The V gene lost 0 bases and the J gene lost 4 bases, with 19 bases spanning the gap. This CDR3 is 16 amino acids long. In germline, CDR1 is SQVTM, CDR2 ANQGSEA. For the CDR3, the DNA is TGCAGCGTTGAAGATTGGGTGGGAGGGGGCTCGTACGAGCAGTACTTC. This codes for CSVEDWVGGGSYEQYF.

The chain joins TRBV2 to TRBJ1-1, with D possibly matching TRBD1 (5 bases). Between the trimmed V and J ends, which lost 7 bases and 4 bases, there was a span of 13 bases. The germline V gene has CDR1 SNHLY and CDR2 FYNNEI. The CDR3 sequence is 13 residues long. DNA for the CDR3: TGTGCCAGCACCGGAGGGGTAGGCACTGAAGCTTTCTTT. Its protein product is CASTGGVGTEAFF.

The V call is TRBV13, the J call TRBJ2-5; no clear D. This CDR3 has 14 residues. CDR1 PRHDT and CDR2 FYEKMQ come from the germline V gene (reference sequence). Trimming left V 2 bases short and J 1 base short, with 8 bases between. CDR3 amino acids: CASSLRQVQETQYF. The CDR3 DNA is TGTGCCAGCAGCTTAAGGCAAGTCCAAGAGACCCAGTACTTC.

In this sample, this clone turned up once. The rearrangement uses TRBV30 and TRBJ2-2; no clear D gene. CDR3 length equals 12 residues. Looked up from germline, CDR1 is GTSNPN and CDR2 is SVGIG (reference sequence). V was clipped by 1 base and J by 7 bases, with 7 bases between them. CDR3 DNA sequence: TGTGCCTGGAGTGGGGGTATCGGGGAGCTGTTTTTT. Protein sequence: CAWSGGIGELFF.

This rearrangement joins TRBV13 to TRBJ2-1; D might be TRBD2 (5 bases). Germline assignment: CDR1 PRHDT and CDR2 FYEKMQ (reference sequence). V was cut by 3 bases and J by 10 bases, with 13 bases left in between. The CDR3 consists of 13 residues. CDR3 sequence (DNA): TGTGCCAGCAGCTTTTCGGTGGCTAGCGAGCAGTTCTTC. This codes for CASSFSVASEQFF. The entire variable domain, with the rest obtained from reference TRBV13 and TRBJ2-1, is as follows: AAGVIQSPRHLIKEKRETATLKCYPIPRHDTVYWYQQGPGQDPQFLISFYEKMQSDKGSIPDRFSAQQFSDYHSELNMSSLELGDSALYFCASSFSVASEQFFGPGTRLTVL.